One and the same sample provided the 24 T cell receptor beta chains below, sequenced in a study of CD8 T cells in ankylosing spondylitis. TCRdb used MiXCR to reprocess the 5' RACE reads, holding one entry per CDR3 protein. The data contain fewer than 400,000 distinct CDR3 sequences, roughly 14% of them seen just once; the ten biggest clones take up 0.9% to 1.2%. Sequenced input: blood, either unsorted or a sorted T cell fraction (not recorded which). The receptors shown here come from a male donor with ankylosing spondylitis or in good health (not recorded which).

The chain carries TRBV20-1 and TRBJ2-1; 9 bases match TRBD2. CDR1 is DFQATT, CDR2 SNEGSKA, per germline (reference sequence). The CDR3 spans 12 residues. Losses at the gene ends were 4 bases for V and 8 bases for J; bases not matched to a gene: 3. The CDR3 DNA reads TGCAGTGCTATCGCGGGGGGGGATGAGCAGTTCTTC. Translating gives CSAIAGGDEQFF.

This clonotype was counted ten times or more. The genes are TRBV5-1 and TRBJ2-3, with 8 bases matching TRBD2. Trimming removed 1 base from V and 5 bases from J; junction bases left unmatched: 6. The CDR3 spans 15 residues. The germline V gene has CDR1 SGHRS and CDR2 YFSETQ. The CDR3: CASSLLRGEEDTQYF. CDR3 DNA sequence: TGCGCCAGCAGCTTGCTGCGGGGGGAGGAAGATACGCAGTATTTT.

The table lists this clonotype with many counts. A read error may account for a junction end that differs from germline. The J gene is TRBJ1-2, the V gene TRBV11-2, with no clear D. This CDR3 has 13 amino acids. Germline V gene lookup returns CDR1 SGHAT and CDR2 FQNNGV. The chain's CDR3 is CASSLEGWSGYTF. In DNA form, the CDR3 reads TGTGCCAGCAGCCTAGAGGGCTGGTCGGGCTACACCTTC.

This clonotype was counted ten times or more. The V call is TRBV27, the J call TRBJ1-4, with a weak D call TRBD1 (6 bases). The germline CDR1 and CDR2 sequences are MNHEY and SMNVEV (reference sequence). Trimming shortened V by 6 bases and J by 5 bases, and 16 bases separated the two germline ends. The length of the CDR3 is 15 residues. The CDR3 loop reads CASRPQGGANEKLFF. The CDR3 region has the DNA TGTGCCAGCAGACCACAGGGAGGAGCAAATGAAAAACTGTTTTTT.

The sample holds many counts of this clonotype. The V and J genes are TRBV12-3 or TRBV12-4 and TRBJ1-5, with unresolved D. V was cut by 6 bases and J by 0 bases, with 9 bases left in between. The CDR3 runs 14 residues. DNA of the CDR3: TGTGCCAGCAGCTTTCCTAATAGCAATCAGCCCCAGCATTTT. Translated, it gives CASSFPNSNQPQHF.

The V and J genes are TRBV10-3 and TRBJ1-3; 7 bases align to TRBD1. J was trimmed by 0 bases and V by 7 bases; bases with no gene match: 15. The germline V gene encodes CDR1 ENHRY and CDR2 SYGVKD. This CDR3 is built from 18 residues. CDR3 sequence (DNA): TGTGCCATCACCCTGCCGGATGGGACAGCAAACTCTGGAAACACCATATATTTT. Protein: CAITLPDGTANSGNTIYF.

This clonotype was counted a few times. V is TRBV25-1 and J is TRBJ1-6; weak D call: TRBD1 (5 bases). Per the germline V gene, CDR1 is MGHDK and CDR2 is SYGVNS. The germline V and J ends were trimmed by 7 bases and 3 bases, with 7 bases remaining between them. This CDR3 comprises 13 residues. The CDR3 here is CASTRGYNSPLHF. CDR3 coding DNA: TGTGCCAGCACGAGGGGCTATAATTCACCCCTCCACTTT. The full variable domain, completed using reference TRBV25-1 and TRBJ1-6, is EADIYQTPRYLVIGTGKKITLECSQTMGHDKMYWYQQDPGMELHLIHYSYGVNSTEKGDLSSESTVSRIRTEHFPLTLESARPSHTSQYLCASTRGYNSPLHFGNGTRLTVT.

This clonotype turned up a few times. The V and J genes are TRBV5-1 and TRBJ2-5; D is uncertain. V lost 0 bases to trimming and J lost 5 bases, with 11 bases between them. Germline-derived CDR1 and CDR2 are SGHRS and YFSETQ. This CDR3 region has 14 residues. In DNA, the CDR3 is TGCGCCAGCAGCTTGGAGGGCCCCGGGGAGACCCAGTACTTC. Translating it yields CASSLEGPGETQYF. Filled out from reference TRBV5-1 and TRBJ2-5, the complete variable domain reads KAGVTQTPRYLIKTRGQQVTLSCSPISGHRSVSWYQQTPGQGLQFLFEYFSETQRNKGNFPGRFSGRQFSNSRSEMNVSTLELGDSALYLCASSLEGPGETQYFGPGTRLLVL.

In its sample, this clonotype was seen a few times. The rearrangement links TRBV14 to TRBJ2-2, with 8 bases lining up with TRBD1. The J segment lost 5 bases and the V segment lost 5 bases, leaving 16 bases of the junction unmatched. This CDR3 comprises 18 residues. The germline gives CDR1 SGHDN, CDR2 FVKESK. CDR3: CASSESGQGTSRTGELFF. CDR3 DNA sequence: TGTGCCAGCAGCGAGTCCGGACAGGGAACGTCGAGGACCGGGGAGCTGTTTTTT. The variable domain in full, with the rest retrieved from reference TRBV14 and TRBJ2-2, is EAGVTQFPSHSVIEKGQTVTLRCDPISGHDNLYWYRRVMGKEIKFLLHFVKESKQDESGMPNNRFLAERTGGTYSTLKVQPAELEDSGVYFCASSESGQGTSRTGELFFGEGSRLTVL.

This clonotype came up a few times. This rearrangement joins TRBV20-1 to TRBJ2-7, with D perhaps matching TRBD1 (6 bases). The V gene's germline CDR1 is DFQATT and CDR2 SNEGSKA (reference sequence). This CDR3 spans 12 amino acids. V was pared by 6 bases and J by 0 bases, with 9 bases between. The CDR3 region has the DNA TGCAGTGCAGGACAGTTCTCCTACGAGCAGTACTTC. It translates to CSAGQFSYEQYF.

This chain joins TRBV4-1 and TRBJ2-5; TRBD2 matches at 7 bases. Unmatched junction bases numbered 15, after V lost 0 bases and J lost 5 bases. The CDR3 runs to 18 residues. CDR1 and CDR2 from the germline V gene are MGHRA and YSYEKL. CDR3 DNA: TGCGCCAGCAGCCAAGATGGGCTAGCGGATACGGTCGGGGAGACCCAGTACTTC. Translated, it gives CASSQDGLADTVGETQYF.

This chain links TRBV18 with TRBJ2-7, with 11 bases lining up with TRBD1. CDR3 length: 16 amino acids. Unmatched junction bases numbered 3, after V lost 1 base and J lost 1 base. Germline assignment: CDR1 KGHSH and CDR2 LQKENI. The CDR3 reads CASSPRGQGGSYEQYF. As DNA, the CDR3 is TGTGCCAGCTCACCACGGGGACAGGGGGGATCCTACGAGCAGTACTTC. Full variable domain (missing parts from reference TRBV18 and TRBJ2-7): NAGVMQNPRHLVRRRGQEARLRCSPMKGHSHVYWYRQLPEEGLKFMVYLQKENIIDESGMPKERFSAEFPKEGPSILRIQQVVRGDSAAYFCASSPRGQGGSYEQYFGPGTRLTVT.

Only a few counts were recorded for this clonotype. The chain links TRBV6-1 to TRBJ1-2; 9 positions match TRBD1. There are 15 residues in the CDR3. V gave up 7 bases and J gave up 3 bases; unmatched junction bases: 9. Looked up from germline, CDR1 is MNHNS and CDR2 is SASEGT. DNA of the CDR3: TGTGCCAGCAAAGACCCGGGACAGGGCCACTATGGCTACACCTTC. Translation: CASKDPGQGHYGYTF.

This rearrangement joins TRBV7-9 to TRBJ2-1, with 9 bases fitting TRBD1. V was clipped by 5 bases and J by 4 bases; unmatched bases: 6. The CDR3 has 15 amino acids. Germline V CDR1 and CDR2: SEHNR, FQNEAQ (reference sequence). CDR3 sequence (DNA): TGTGCCAGCAGCACGGGACAGGGTTCGTACAATGAGCAGTTCTTC. It yields the protein CASSTGQGSYNEQFF.

Ten or more counts support this clonotype. The V gene is TRBV5-1, the J gene TRBJ2-7; D is tentatively TRBD1 or TRBD2 (7 bases each). CDR1 SGHRS and CDR2 YFSETQ come from the germline V gene. This CDR3 contains 15 residues. V was shortened by 4 bases and J by 1 base, with 15 bases between the two germline ends. Here the CDR3 reads CASSPGRGRSYEQYF. For the CDR3, the DNA is TGCGCCAGCAGCCCGGGGAGGGGGCGATCCTACGAGCAGTACTTC.

This clonotype was observed once. The chain links TRBV4-1 to TRBJ1-5, with TRBD1 identical over 9 bases. In germline, CDR1 is MGHRA, CDR2 YSYEKL. CDR3 size: 14 residues. The V segment lost 4 bases and the J segment 10 bases; nucleotides outside the gene matches: 8. DNA of the CDR3: TGCGCCAGCAGCCGCCGGACAGGGGAAGACCCCCAGCATTTT. Translated, it gives CASSRRTGEDPQHF.

The J gene is TRBJ1-2, the V gene TRBV6-1; D gene ambiguous. The germline V gene has CDR1 MNHNS and CDR2 SASEGT. The CDR3 runs 12 residues. Trimming cost V 2 bases and J 7 bases, with 8 bases left between them. The CDR3 region has the DNA TGTGCCAGCAGTGAAAATAGGGCTGGCTACACCTTC. It is translated as CASSENRAGYTF.

This clonotype has more than one count but fewer than ten. This chain joins TRBV11-2 and TRBJ1-4, with D tentatively TRBD1 (5 bases). CDR1 and CDR2 from the germline V gene are SGHAT and FQNNGV. The CDR3 consists of 15 residues. V was cut by 1 base and J by 7 bases, with 13 bases left in between. CDR3 residues: CASSLAAGRSEKLFF. CDR3 nucleotides: TGTGCCAGCAGCTTAGCGGCGGGGCGGAGTGAAAAACTGTTTTTT. The complete variable domain, with remaining parts taken from reference TRBV11-2 and TRBJ1-4, reads EAGVAQSPRYKIIEKRQSVAFWCNPISGHATLYWYQQILGQGPKLLIQFQNNGVVDDSQLPKDRFSAERLKGVDSTLKIQPAKLEDSAVYLCASSLAAGRSEKLFFGSGTQLSVL.

The chain couples TRBV5-6 to TRBJ1-1; D perhaps matches TRBD1 (6 bases). This CDR3 spans 15 amino acids. Germline CDR1 is SGHDT and CDR2 is YYEEEE. The V end was cut by 7 bases, the J end by 0 bases, with 16 bases between. The CDR3 spells CASFTTGTLNTEAFF. CDR3 DNA: TGTGCCAGCTTTACCACCGGGACATTGAACACTGAAGCTTTCTTT.

This clonotype was seen more than once but under ten times. This sequence joins TRBV6-1 and TRBJ2-1, with D uncertain. CDR1 is MNHNS and CDR2 is SASEGT in the germline V gene. The CDR3 is made up of 13 amino acids. Deletions cut 7 bases from V and 0 bases from J, with 7 bases between. The CDR3 bases are TGTGCCAGCAATCCCAACTCCTACAATGAGCAGTTCTTC. Amino acid sequence: CASNPNSYNEQFF.

V is TRBV4-1 and J is TRBJ2-1; TRBD2 matches at 11 bases. V dropped 1 base and J dropped 6; count of bases not matched to a gene: 5. The CDR3 runs to 16 residues. Germline V lookup: CDR1 MGHRA, CDR2 YSYEKL. CDR3 sequence (DNA): TGCGCCAGCAGCCAAGTAGGTAGCGGGAGGGGCAATGAGCAGTTCTTC. It is translated as CASSQVGSGRGNEQFF.

In its sample, this clonotype was seen a few times. The V call is TRBV5-1, the J call TRBJ2-3; D might be TRBD1 (5 bases). The V gene's germline CDR1 is SGHRS and CDR2 YFSETQ. This CDR3 contains 15 residues. V was pared by 4 bases and J by 5 bases, with 17 bases between. As DNA, the CDR3 is TGCGCCAGCAGCCAGACAAATAGACAGATAGATACGCAGTATTTT. It is translated as CASSQTNRQIDTQYF.

This clonotype was recorded many times. The CDR3 coding sequence is TGTGCCAGCAGCTCCCGGGGGCTACCGGGACTAGTCACAGATACGCAGTATTTT. It translates to CASSSRGLPGLVTDTQYF. This chain joins TRBV11-1 and TRBJ2-3; 8 bases are a match to TRBD2. V lost 4 bases and J lost 2; bases outside the gene matches: 14. CDR1 is SGHAT and CDR2 is FQDESV in the germline V gene (reference sequence). The CDR3 totals 18 residues.

This chain joins TRBV5-1 and TRBJ2-1; D gene ambiguous. The CDR3 runs 16 residues. Trimming removed 5 bases from V and 0 bases from J, with 15 bases in between. Germline V gene lookup returns CDR1 SGHRS and CDR2 YFSETQ. CDR3 DNA sequence: TGCGCCAGCAGGCTGTCGTCCTTAAGCTCCTACAATGAGCAGTTCTTC. Translated, it gives CASRLSSLSSYNEQFF. Full variable domain (missing parts from reference TRBV5-1 and TRBJ2-1): KAGVTQTPRYLIKTRGQQVTLSCSPISGHRSVSWYQQTPGQGLQFLFEYFSETQRNKGNFPGRFSGRQFSNSRSEMNVSTLELGDSALYLCASRLSSLSSYNEQFFGPGTRLTVL.